The 23 T cell receptor beta chains reported below all come from one sample, sequenced in a study of blood T cells in healthy people across ages. Alongside a J-beta primer mix, a sample-barcoded 5' primer served in a second PCR lasting roughly 7 to 12 cycles. TCRdb ran MiXCR on the 5' RACE reads and lists one entry per CDR3 protein. Of approximately 800,000 distinct CDR3 sequences in the sample, around three fifths were seen once. The material sequenced was blood. All receptors come from a man in his forties or fifties in good health.

This chain links TRBV6-6 with TRBJ2-3; the D gene is possibly TRBD2 (6 bases). This CDR3 contains 15 residues. Germline CDR1 reads MNHNY; CDR2 reads SVGAGI (reference sequence). V was shortened by 8 bases and J by 2 bases, with 17 bases between the two germline ends. The CDR3 reads CASSWDGGYTDTQYF. CDR3 in DNA: TGTGCCAGCTCTTGGGACGGGGGTTACACAGATACGCAGTATTTT.

The rearrangement links TRBV29-1 to TRBJ1-4, with TRBD1 identical over 9 bases. V dropped 6 bases and J dropped 10; count of bases not matched to a gene: 12. The V gene's germline CDR1 is SQVTM and CDR2 ANQGSEA. The CDR3 extends over 14 amino acids. The DNA of the CDR3 is TGCAGCGTGGCCTTCCGGGACAGGGAAGGAAAACTGTTTTTT. Translating it yields CSVAFRDREGKLFF.

The rearrangement links TRBV4-1 to TRBJ2-4; 8 bases are shared with TRBD2. Looked up from germline, CDR1 is MGHRA and CDR2 is YSYEKL. This CDR3 has 17 amino acids. The ends lost 3 bases at V and 2 bases at J; junction bases unmatched: 9. The chain's CDR3 is CASSQGSGVGTKNIQYF. The DNA of the CDR3 is TGCGCCAGCAGCCAGGGTAGCGGGGTAGGAACCAAAAACATTCAGTACTTC.

This clonotype was found a few times. The gene calls are TRBV6-2 or TRBV6-3 and TRBJ1-1; TRBD1 might be the D (6 bases). The CDR3 spans 13 residues. V was clipped by 7 bases and J by 0 bases, with 9 bases between them. CDR1 and CDR2 from the germline V gene are MNHEY and SVGEGT. CDR3 protein: CASNQGLNTEAFF. The DNA of the CDR3 is TGTGCCAGCAACCAGGGGTTGAACACTGAAGCTTTCTTT.

This clonotype came up a few times. The rearrangement joins TRBV3-1 to TRBJ2-3; the D gene is possibly TRBD2 (7 bases). Germline V lookup: CDR1 LGHDT, CDR2 YNNKEL (reference sequence). The CDR3 is 17 amino acids. The ends were cut back, 4 bases at V and 2 bases at J, with 19 bases in the middle. The CDR3 DNA reads TGTGCCAGCAGCCGCCTCGCCGCGGGGGCCTCCACAGATACGCAGTATTTT. Residues: CASSRLAAGASTDTQYF.

The CDR3 spells CASSRQGVSKNIQYF. CDR3 coding DNA: TGTGCCAGCAGTCGGCAGGGAGTGTCCAAAAACATTCAGTACTTC. The chain links TRBV6-2 or TRBV6-3 to TRBJ2-4, with D tentatively TRBD1 or TRBD2 (5 bases each). Germline V CDR1 and CDR2: MNHEY, SVGEGT. Between the trimmed V and J ends, which lost 5 bases and 2 bases, there was a span of 13 bases. The CDR3 sequence is 15 residues long.

Only one count was recorded for this clonotype. This rearrangement joins TRBV3-1 to TRBJ1-4, with D hard to call. The CDR3 length is 13 residues. The V gene's germline CDR1 is LGHDT and CDR2 YNNKEL (reference sequence). Trimming took off 3 bases at V and 8 bases at J, with 10 bases between the two ends. The CDR3 DNA is TGTGCCAGCAGCCAGCTATACCGGGAAAAACTGTTTTTT. Translated, it gives CASSQLYREKLFF.

This clonotype showed up just a few times. The chain has TRBV2 and TRBJ2-5; 9 bases align to TRBD1. The CDR3 loop spans 15 amino acids. Germline lookup yields CDR1 SNHLY and CDR2 FYNNEI. V shed 3 bases, J shed 2 bases, and the junction held 4 bases outside the gene matches. The CDR3 DNA reads TGTGCCAGCAGTGAGGACAGGGGAGTTCAAGAGACCCAGTACTTC. Translating gives CASSEDRGVQETQYF.

This clonotype has only one observation. V is TRBV28 and J is TRBJ1-4; D remains unclear. Trimming took off 5 bases at V and 7 bases at J, with 8 bases between the two ends. This CDR3 contains 12 residues. Germline V CDR1 and CDR2: MDHEN, SYDVKM. The CDR3 DNA sequence: TGTGCCAGCAGTACCCGAGGTGAAAAACTGTTTTTT. Protein sequence: CASSTRGEKLFF.

The genes are TRBV12-3 or TRBV12-4 and TRBJ2-2, with D possibly being TRBD1 (5 bases). The length of the CDR3 is 13 residues. The ends were cut back, 6 bases at V and 4 bases at J, with 9 bases in the middle. The CDR3 loop is CASRSTGTGELFF. The CDR3 DNA sequence: TGTGCCAGCAGGTCCACAGGCACCGGGGAGCTGTTTTTT.

DNA of the CDR3: TGTGCCAGCAGTTTACGAGGACCCAAGGGGGATGAGCAGTACTTC. Its translation: CASSLRGPKGDEQYF. J is TRBJ2-7 and V is TRBV27; D possibly corresponds to TRBD1 (6 bases). The V and J ends lost 2 bases and 7 bases respectively, with 18 bases between them. This CDR3 contains 15 residues. Germline assignment: CDR1 MNHEY and CDR2 SMNVEV (reference sequence).

This clonotype has a handful of counts. This chain connects TRBV29-1 to TRBJ2-7, with D perhaps TRBD1 (5 bases). V dropped 3 bases and J dropped 2 bases, with 8 bases sitting between them. The germline CDR1 and CDR2 sequences are SQVTM and ANQGSEA. The CDR3 runs to 12 residues. CDR3 in amino acids: CSVDQGTYEQYF. DNA of the CDR3: TGCAGCGTTGATCAGGGTACCTACGAGCAGTACTTC.

The chain carries TRBV5-1 and TRBJ1-2; a possible D gene is TRBD1 (6 bases). Between the trimmed V and J ends, which lost 0 bases and 6 bases, there was a span of 9 bases. This CDR3 is 13 amino acids long. CDR1 and CDR2 from the germline V gene are SGHRS and YFSETQ. Here the CDR3 DNA reads TGCGCCAGCAGCTTGGGCAGGGGAGATGGCTACACCTTC. It specifies CASSLGRGDGYTF.

The chain couples TRBV24-1 to TRBJ2-4; TRBD1 is a possible D gene (7 bases). The assigned J gene may be wrong: the sequence end matches TRBJ2-7 better. CDR3 length equals 15 residues. Germline CDR1 reads KGHDR; CDR2 reads SFDVKD. The CDR3 coding sequence is TGTGCCACCAGTGTTCTCAGCGGAGGGGGCGGCGAGCAGTACTTC. Amino acids: CATSVLSGGGGEQYF.

This clonotype appeared many times. V usage is TRBV9 and J usage is TRBJ2-4; TRBD1 or TRBD2 may be the D gene (5 bases each). This CDR3 is built from 14 residues. V dropped 4 bases and J dropped 12 bases, with 20 bases sitting between them. Germline V CDR1 and CDR2: SGDLS, YYNGEE. CDR3 protein: CASSPNWGYDAQYF. In DNA, the CDR3 is TGTGCCAGCAGCCCTAACTGGGGGTATGACGCTCAGTACTTC.

The V call is TRBV18, the J call TRBJ2-1, with TRBD2 identical over 8 bases. This CDR3 comprises 16 residues. V lost 2 bases, J lost 5 bases, and 8 bases stayed unmatched. Germline CDR1 reads KGHSH; CDR2 reads LQKENI. CDR3 residues: CASSPGSGRGDNEQFF. The CDR3 DNA reads as TGTGCCAGCTCACCAGGGAGCGGGAGAGGAGACAATGAGCAGTTCTTC.

The DNA of the CDR3 is TGCAGTGCGGGTCCGGGATACTACAATGAGCAGTTCTTC. Translated, it gives CSAGPGYYNEQFF. The chain recombines TRBV20-1 with TRBJ2-1, with a weak D call TRBD2 (5 bases). V lost 6 bases to trimming and J lost 3 bases, with 12 bases between them. CDR3 length: 13 amino acids. CDR1 and CDR2 (germline): DFQATT, SNEGSKA (reference sequence).

The rearrangement uses TRBV5-1 and TRBJ2-3; D is unresolved. This CDR3 comprises 14 residues. Between the trimmed V and J ends, which lost 6 bases and 0 bases, there was a span of 11 bases. CDR1 and CDR2 from the germline V gene are SGHRS and YFSETQ. CDR3 nucleotide sequence: TGCGCCAGCACAGAGTTTACTAGCACAGATACGCAGTATTTT. This sequence encodes CASTEFTSTDTQYF.

V and J are TRBV4-2 and TRBJ2-3, with 14 bases identical to TRBD2. The germline gives CDR1 LGHNA, CDR2 YNFKEQ. This CDR3 is built from 19 residues. The V gene end was trimmed by 0 bases and the J gene end by 4 bases; junction bases not matched to a gene: 9. This CDR3 is CASSQEMGLAGEVADTQYF. CDR3 sequence (DNA): TGTGCCAGCAGCCAAGAAATGGGACTAGCGGGAGAAGTCGCAGATACGCAGTATTTT.

V is TRBV6-1 and J is TRBJ2-1, with a weak D call TRBD1 (5 bases). V gave up 7 bases and J gave up 8 bases, with 18 bases separating them. The CDR3 runs 14 residues. Germline V gene lookup returns CDR1 MNHNS and CDR2 SASEGT. The CDR3 DNA follows: TGTGCCAGCATCGGCAGGGTCATTTTAGATGAGCAGTTCTTC. It yields the protein CASIGRVILDEQFF.

The chain couples TRBV7-2 to TRBJ1-4; 8 bases agree with TRBD1. The V and J ends lost 5 bases and 8 bases, in that order; junction bases with no gene match: 19. CDR3 length: 18 amino acids. Per germline, CDR1 SGHTA and CDR2 FQGNSA. CDR3 nucleotide sequence: TGTGCCAGCAGCCCTGACAGGGGAAGAACAGTGCTAGGCGAAAAACTGTTTTTT. Its translation: CASSPDRGRTVLGEKLFF.

This clonotype occurred once. V gene TRBV28 combines with J gene TRBJ1-6, with 7 positions matching TRBD1. The CDR3 spans 15 residues. Germline CDR1 reads MDHEN; CDR2 reads SYDVKM. J gave up 7 bases and V 7 bases, and 10 bases lay outside the gene matches. CDR3 nucleotide sequence: TGTGCCAGCATCCCCCTAAGGGACAGAAATTCACCCCTCCACTTT. Translation: CASIPLRDRNSPLHF.

The gene calls are TRBV7-2 and TRBJ1-2; 7 positions match TRBD1. This CDR3 region has 14 residues. Trimming removed 4 bases from V and 4 bases from J; junction bases left unmatched: 6. Germline-derived CDR1 and CDR2 are SGHTA and FQGNSA. The CDR3 spells CASSSTGTGYGYTF. The CDR3, as DNA: TGTGCCAGCAGCTCGACAGGGACTGGCTATGGCTACACCTTC.